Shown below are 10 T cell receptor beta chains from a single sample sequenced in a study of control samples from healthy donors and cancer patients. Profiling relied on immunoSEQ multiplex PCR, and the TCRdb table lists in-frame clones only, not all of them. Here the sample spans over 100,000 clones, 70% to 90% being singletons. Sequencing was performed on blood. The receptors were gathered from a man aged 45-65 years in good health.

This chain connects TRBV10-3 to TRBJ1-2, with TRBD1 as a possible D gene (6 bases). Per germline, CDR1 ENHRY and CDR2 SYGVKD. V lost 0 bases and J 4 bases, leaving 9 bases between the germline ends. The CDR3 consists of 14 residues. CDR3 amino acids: CAISESDSTYGYTF. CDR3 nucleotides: TGTGCCATCAGTGAGTCGGACAGCACCTATGGCTACACCTTC.

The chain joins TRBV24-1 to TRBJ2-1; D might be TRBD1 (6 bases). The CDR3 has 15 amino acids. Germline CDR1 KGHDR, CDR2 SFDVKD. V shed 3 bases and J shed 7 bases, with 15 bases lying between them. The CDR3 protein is CATSDTRQVGNEQFF. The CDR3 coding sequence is TGTGCCACCAGTGATACCAGACAGGTGGGTAATGAGCAGTTCTTC.

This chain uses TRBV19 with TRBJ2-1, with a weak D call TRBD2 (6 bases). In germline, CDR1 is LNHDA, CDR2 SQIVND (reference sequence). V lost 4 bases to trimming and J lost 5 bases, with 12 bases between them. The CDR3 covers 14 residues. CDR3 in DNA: TGTGCCAGTAGTAAGACTAGACCTAACAATGAGCAGTTCTTC. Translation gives CASSKTRPNNEQFF.

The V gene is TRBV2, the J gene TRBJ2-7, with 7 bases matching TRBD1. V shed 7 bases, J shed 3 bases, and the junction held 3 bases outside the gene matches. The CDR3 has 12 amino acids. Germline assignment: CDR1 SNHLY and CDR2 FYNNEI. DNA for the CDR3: TGTGCCAGCAAGGGGGCGGTCTACGAGCAGTACTTC. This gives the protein CASKGAVYEQYF.

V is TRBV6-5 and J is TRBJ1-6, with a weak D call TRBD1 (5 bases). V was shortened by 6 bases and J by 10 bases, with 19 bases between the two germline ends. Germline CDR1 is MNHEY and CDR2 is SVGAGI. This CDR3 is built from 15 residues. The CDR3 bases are TGTGCCAGCAGCGCCAGACAGCCCAGTGGCTCACCCCTCCACTTT. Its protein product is CASSARQPSGSPLHF.

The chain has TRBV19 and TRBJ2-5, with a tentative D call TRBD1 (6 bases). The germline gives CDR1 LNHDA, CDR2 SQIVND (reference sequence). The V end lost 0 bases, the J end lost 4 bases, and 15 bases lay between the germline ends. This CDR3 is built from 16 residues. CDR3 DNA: TGTGCCAGTAGTATAGATGGAAGGGGGTTAGGAGAGACCCAGTACTTC. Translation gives CASSIDGRGLGETQYF.

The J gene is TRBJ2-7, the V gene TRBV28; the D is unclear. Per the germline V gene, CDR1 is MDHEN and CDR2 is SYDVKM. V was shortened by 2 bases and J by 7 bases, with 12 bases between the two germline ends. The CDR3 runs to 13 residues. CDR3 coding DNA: TGTGCCAGCAGTTTACCCTCCCGTTGGGAGCAGTACTTC. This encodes CASSLPSRWEQYF.

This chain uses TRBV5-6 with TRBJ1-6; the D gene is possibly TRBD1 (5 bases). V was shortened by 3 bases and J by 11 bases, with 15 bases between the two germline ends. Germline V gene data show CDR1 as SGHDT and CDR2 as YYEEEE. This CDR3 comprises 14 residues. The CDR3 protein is CASSSAGGFAPLHF. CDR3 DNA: TGTGCCAGCAGCTCCGCGGGGGGGTTCGCACCCCTCCACTTT.

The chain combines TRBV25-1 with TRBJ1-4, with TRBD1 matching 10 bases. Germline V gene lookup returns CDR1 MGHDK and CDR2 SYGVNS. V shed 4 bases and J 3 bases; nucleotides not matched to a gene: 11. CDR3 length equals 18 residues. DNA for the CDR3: TGTGCCAGCAGTGCCCACCAGGGACAGGGGATATCTAATGAAAAACTGTTTTTT. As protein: CASSAHQGQGISNEKLFF.

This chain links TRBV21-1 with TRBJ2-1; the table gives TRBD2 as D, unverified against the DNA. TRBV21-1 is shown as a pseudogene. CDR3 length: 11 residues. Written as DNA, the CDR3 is TGTGCCAGCAGCCCCCCGTTGACTCAGTTCTTC. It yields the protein CASSPPLTQFF.